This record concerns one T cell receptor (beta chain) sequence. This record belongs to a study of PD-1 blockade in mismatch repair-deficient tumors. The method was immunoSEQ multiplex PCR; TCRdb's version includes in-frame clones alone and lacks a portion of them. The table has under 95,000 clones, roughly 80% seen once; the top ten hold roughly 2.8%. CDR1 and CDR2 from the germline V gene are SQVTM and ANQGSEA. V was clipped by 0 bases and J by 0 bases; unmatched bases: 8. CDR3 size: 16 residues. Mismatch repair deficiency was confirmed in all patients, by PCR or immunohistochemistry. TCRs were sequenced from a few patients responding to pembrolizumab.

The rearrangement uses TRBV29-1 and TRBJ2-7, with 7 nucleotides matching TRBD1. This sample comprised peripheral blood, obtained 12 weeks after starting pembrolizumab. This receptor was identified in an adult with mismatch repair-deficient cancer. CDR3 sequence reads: CSVEDFTTGTSYEQYF. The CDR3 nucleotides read TGCAGCGTTGAAGACTTTACGACAGGGACCTCCTACGAGCAGTACTTC.